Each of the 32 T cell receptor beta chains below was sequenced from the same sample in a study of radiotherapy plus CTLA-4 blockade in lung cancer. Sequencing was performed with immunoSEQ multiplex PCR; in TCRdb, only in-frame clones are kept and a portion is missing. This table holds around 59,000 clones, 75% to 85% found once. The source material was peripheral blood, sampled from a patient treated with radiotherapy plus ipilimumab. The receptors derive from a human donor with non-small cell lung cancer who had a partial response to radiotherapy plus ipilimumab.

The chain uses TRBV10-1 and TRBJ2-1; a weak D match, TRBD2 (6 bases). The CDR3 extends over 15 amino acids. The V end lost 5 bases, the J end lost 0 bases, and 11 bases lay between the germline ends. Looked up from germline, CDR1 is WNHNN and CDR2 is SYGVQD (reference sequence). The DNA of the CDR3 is TGCGCCAGCAGTAGGGACTTGAGCTCCTACAATGAGCAGTTCTTC. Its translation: CASSRDLSSYNEQFF.

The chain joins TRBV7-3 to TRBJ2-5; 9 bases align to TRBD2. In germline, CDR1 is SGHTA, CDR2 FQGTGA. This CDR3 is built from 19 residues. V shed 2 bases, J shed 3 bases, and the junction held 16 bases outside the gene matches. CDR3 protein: CASSLVGSVGGGVEETQYF. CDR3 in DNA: TGTGCCAGCAGCTTAGTCGGATCGGTCGGCGGGGGGGTAGAAGAGACCCAGTACTTC.

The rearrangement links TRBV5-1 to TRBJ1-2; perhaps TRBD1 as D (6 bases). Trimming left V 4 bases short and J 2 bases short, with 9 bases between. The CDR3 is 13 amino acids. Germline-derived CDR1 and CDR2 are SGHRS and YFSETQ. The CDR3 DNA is TGCGCCAGCAGCGAAACAGGGAACTATGGCTACACCTTC. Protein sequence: CASSETGNYGYTF.

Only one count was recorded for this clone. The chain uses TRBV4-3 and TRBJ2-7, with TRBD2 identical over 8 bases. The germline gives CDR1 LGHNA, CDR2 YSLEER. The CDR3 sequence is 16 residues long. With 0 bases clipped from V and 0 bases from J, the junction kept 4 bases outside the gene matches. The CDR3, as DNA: TGCGCCAGCAGCCAAGATATAGCGGGGCCCTCCTACGAGCAGTACTTC. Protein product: CASSQDIAGPSYEQYF.

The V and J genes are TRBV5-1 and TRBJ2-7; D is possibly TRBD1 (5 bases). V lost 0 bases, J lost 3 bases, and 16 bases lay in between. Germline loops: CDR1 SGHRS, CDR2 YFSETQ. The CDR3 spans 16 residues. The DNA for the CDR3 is TGCGCCAGCAGCTTGGCCGGTCAGGGCCAAAACTACGAGCAGTACTTC. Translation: CASSLAGQGQNYEQYF.

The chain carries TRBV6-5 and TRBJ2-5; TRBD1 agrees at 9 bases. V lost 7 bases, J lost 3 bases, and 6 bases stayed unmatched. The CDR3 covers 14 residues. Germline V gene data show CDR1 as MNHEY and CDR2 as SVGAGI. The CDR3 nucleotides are TGTGCCAGCACCCGGGGGACAGGGAAAGAGACCCAGTACTTC. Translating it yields CASTRGTGKETQYF.

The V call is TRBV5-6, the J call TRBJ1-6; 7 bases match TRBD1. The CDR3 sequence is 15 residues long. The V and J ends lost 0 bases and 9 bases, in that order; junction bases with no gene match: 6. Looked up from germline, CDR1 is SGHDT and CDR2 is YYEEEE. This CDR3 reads CASSLGQGGSSPLHF. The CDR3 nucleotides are TGTGCCAGCAGCTTGGGACAGGGCGGGTCTTCACCCCTCCACTTT. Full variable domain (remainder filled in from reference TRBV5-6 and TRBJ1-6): DAGVTQSPTHLIKTRGQQVTLRCSPKSGHDTVSWYQQALGQGPQFIFQYYEEEERQRGNFPDRFSGHQFPNYSSELNVNALLLGDSALYLCASSLGQGGSSPLHFGNGTRLTVT.

The CDR3 sequence is CASSLLTGDAEKLFF. The CDR3 DNA follows: TGTGCCAGCAGTCTACTGACAGGGGACGCTGAAAAACTGTTTTTT. V gene TRBV28 combines with J gene TRBJ1-4, with 8 positions matching TRBD1. The CDR3 consists of 15 residues. Germline CDR1 and CDR2: MDHEN and SYDVKM. V gave up 5 bases and J gave up 7 bases; unmatched junction bases: 9.

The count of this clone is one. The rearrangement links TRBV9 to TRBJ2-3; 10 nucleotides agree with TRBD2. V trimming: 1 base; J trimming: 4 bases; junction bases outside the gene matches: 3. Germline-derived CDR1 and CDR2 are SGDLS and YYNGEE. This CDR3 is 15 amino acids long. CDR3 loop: CASSVYSGGADTQYF. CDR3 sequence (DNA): TGTGCCAGCAGCGTATACAGCGGGGGGGCAGATACGCAGTATTTT. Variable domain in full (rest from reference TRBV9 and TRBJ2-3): DSGVTQTPKHLITATGQRVTLRCSPRSGDLSVYWYQQSLDQGLQFLIQYYNGEERAKGNILERFSAQQFPDLHSELNLSSLELGDSALYFCASSVYSGGADTQYFGPGTRLTVL.

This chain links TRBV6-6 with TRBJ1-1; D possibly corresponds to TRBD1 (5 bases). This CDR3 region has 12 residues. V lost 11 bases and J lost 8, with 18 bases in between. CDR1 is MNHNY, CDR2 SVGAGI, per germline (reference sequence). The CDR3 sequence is CAVLGGTREAFF. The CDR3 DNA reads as TGTGCCGTCTTGGGGGGAACCAGAGAAGCTTTCTTT.

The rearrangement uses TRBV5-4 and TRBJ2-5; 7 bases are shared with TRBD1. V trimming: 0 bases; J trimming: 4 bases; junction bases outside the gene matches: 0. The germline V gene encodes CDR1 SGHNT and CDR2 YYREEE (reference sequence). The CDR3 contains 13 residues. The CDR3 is CASSLAGGETQYF. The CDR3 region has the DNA TGTGCCAGCAGCTTGGCAGGGGGAGAGACCCAGTACTTC.

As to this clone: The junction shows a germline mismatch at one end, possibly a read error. The CDR3 region is CASGLVPTTGRLIF. The DNA for the CDR3 is TGTGCTAGTGGTTTGGTACCCACGACAGGGAGGTTGATCTTC. V and J are TRBV12-5 and TRBJ2-7, with TRBD1 as a possible D gene (7 bases). CDR3 length equals 14 residues. Germline assignment: CDR1 LGHNT and CDR2 FRNRAP. The entire variable domain, with the rest obtained from reference TRBV12-5 and TRBJ2-7, is as follows: DARVTQTPRHKVTEMGQEVTMRCQPILGHNTVFWYRQTMMQGLELLAYFRNRAPLDDSGMPKDRFSAEMPDATLATLKIQPSEPRDSAVYFCASGLVPTTGRLIFGPGTRLTVT.

CDR3 sequence: CAVTKAPVNTEAFF. The DNA of the CDR3 is TGTGCCGTAACTAAGGCCCCCGTGAACACTGAAGCTTTCTTT. The V and J genes are TRBV7-7 and TRBJ1-1; unclear D gene. Germline V gene lookup returns CDR1 SSHAT and CDR2 FNYEAQ (reference sequence). V gave up 11 bases and J gave up 0 bases, with 16 bases separating them. This CDR3 is 14 amino acids long.

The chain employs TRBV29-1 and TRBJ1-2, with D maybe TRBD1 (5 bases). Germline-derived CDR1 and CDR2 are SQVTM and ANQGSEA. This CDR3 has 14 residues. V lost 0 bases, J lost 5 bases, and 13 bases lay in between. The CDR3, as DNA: TGCAGCGTTGAAGATCCACGGGGGAGGTATGGCTACACCTTC. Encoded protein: CSVEDPRGRYGYTF. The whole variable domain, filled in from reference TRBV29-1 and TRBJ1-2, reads SAVISQKPSRDICQRGTSLTIQCQVDSQVTMMFWYRQQPGQSLTLIATANQGSEATYESGFVIDKFPISRPNLTFSTLTVSNMSPEDSSIYLCSVEDPRGRYGYTFGSGTRLTVV.

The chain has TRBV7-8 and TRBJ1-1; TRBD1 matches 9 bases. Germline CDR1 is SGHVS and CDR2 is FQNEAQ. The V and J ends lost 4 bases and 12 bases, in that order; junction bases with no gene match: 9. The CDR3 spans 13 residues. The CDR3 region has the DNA TGTGCCAGCAGCTATACAGGGGGCGTAGGGACTTTCTTT. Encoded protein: CASSYTGGVGTFF.

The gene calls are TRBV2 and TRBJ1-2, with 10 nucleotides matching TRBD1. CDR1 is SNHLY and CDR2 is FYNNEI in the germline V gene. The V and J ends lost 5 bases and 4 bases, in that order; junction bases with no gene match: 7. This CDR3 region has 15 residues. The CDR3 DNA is TGTGCCAGCAGTCCCACCGGGACAGGGGTCTATGGCTACACCTTC. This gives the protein CASSPTGTGVYGYTF.

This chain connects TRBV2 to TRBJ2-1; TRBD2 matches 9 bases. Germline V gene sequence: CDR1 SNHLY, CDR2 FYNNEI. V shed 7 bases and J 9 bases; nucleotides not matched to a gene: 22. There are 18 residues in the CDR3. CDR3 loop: CASTLTIGGGAGYGEQFF. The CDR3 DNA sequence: TGTGCCAGCACTCTGACGATAGGCGGGGGGGCCGGTTACGGTGAGCAGTTCTTC. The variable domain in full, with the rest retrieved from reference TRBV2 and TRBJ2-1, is EPEVTQTPSHQVTQMGQEVILRCVPISNHLYFYWYRQILGQKVEFLVSFYNNEISEKSEIFDDQFSVERPDGSNFTLKIRSTKLEDSAMYFCASTLTIGGGAGYGEQFFGPGTRLTVL.

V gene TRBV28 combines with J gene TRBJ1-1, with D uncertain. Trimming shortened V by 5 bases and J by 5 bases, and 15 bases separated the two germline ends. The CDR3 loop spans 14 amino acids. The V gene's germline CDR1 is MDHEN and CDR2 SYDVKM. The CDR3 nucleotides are TGTGCCAGCAGTCATTCCTCCGGGTGGACTGAAGCTTTCTTT. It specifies CASSHSSGWTEAFF.

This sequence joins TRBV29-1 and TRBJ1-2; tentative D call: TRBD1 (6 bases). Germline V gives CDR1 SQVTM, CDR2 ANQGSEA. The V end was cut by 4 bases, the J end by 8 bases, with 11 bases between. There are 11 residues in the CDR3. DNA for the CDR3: TGCAGCGTTGGAGGGGGTGGCGGCTACACCTTC. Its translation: CSVGGGGGYTF.

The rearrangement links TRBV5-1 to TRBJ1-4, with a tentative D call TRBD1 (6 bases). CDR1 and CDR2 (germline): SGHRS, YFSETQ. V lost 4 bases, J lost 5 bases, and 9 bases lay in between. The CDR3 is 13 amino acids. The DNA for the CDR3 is TGCGCCAGCAGCGGGACACAAAATGAAAAACTGTTTTTT. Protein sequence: CASSGTQNEKLFF.

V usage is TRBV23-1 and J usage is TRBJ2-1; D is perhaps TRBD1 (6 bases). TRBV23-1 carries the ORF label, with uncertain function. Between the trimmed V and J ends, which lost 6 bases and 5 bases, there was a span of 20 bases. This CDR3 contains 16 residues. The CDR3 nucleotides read TGCGCCAGCAGCCCCCATGCCGGGACACCTAACAATGAGCAGTTCTTC. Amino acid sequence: CASSPHAGTPNNEQFF.

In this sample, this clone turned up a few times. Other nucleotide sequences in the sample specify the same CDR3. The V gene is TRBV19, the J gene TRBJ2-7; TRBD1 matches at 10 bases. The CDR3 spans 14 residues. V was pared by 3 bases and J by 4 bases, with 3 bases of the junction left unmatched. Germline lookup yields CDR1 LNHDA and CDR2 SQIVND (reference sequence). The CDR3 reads CASSIGQGGYEQYF. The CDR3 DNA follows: TGTGCCAGTAGTATTGGACAGGGGGGGTACGAGCAGTACTTC.

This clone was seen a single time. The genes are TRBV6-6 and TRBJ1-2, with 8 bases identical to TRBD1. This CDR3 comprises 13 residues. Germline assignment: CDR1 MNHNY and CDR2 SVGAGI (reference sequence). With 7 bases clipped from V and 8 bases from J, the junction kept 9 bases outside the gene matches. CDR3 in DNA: TGTGCCAGCAACCACGACAGGGGACGGGGCTACACCTTC. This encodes CASNHDRGRGYTF.

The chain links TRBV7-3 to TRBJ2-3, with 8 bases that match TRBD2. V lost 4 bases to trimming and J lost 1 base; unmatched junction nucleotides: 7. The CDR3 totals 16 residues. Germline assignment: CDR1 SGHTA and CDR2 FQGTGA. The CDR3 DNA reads TGTGCCAGCAGCTCGAGGGCGCGGGGGGGCACAGATACGCAGTATTTT. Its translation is CASSSRARGGTDTQYF.

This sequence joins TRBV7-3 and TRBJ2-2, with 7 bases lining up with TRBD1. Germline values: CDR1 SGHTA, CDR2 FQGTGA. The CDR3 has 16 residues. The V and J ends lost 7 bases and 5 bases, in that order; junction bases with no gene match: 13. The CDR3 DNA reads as TGTGCCAGCACCCTATTTGAGGGGGCGCTGACCGGGGAGCTGTTTTTT. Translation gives CASTLFEGALTGELFF.

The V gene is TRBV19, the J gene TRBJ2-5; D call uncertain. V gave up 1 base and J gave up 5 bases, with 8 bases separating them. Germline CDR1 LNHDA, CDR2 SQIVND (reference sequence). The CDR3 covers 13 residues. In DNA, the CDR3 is TGTGCCAGTAGTATAGGGCTTGTTGAGACCCAGTACTTC. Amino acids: CASSIGLVETQYF. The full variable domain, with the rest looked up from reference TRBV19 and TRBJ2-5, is DGGITQSPKYLFRKEGQNVTLSCEQNLNHDAMYWYRQDPGQGLRLIYYSQIVNDFQKGDIAEGYSVSREKKESFPLTVTSAQKNPTAFYLCASSIGLVETQYFGPGTRLLVL.

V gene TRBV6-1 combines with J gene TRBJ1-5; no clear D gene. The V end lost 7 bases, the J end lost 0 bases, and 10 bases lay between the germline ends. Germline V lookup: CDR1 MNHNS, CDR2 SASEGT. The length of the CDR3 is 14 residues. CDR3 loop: CASILFNSNQPQHF. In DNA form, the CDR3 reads TGTGCCAGCATTTTGTTCAATAGCAATCAGCCCCAGCATTTT.

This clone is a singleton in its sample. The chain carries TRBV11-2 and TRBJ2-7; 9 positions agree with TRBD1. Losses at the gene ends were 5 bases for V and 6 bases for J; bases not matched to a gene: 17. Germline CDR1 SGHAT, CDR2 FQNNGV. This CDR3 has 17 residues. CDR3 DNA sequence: TGTGCCAGCAGCCTACAACGACAAGACAGGGGGATGGGCGAGCAGTACTTC. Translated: CASSLQRQDRGMGEQYF.

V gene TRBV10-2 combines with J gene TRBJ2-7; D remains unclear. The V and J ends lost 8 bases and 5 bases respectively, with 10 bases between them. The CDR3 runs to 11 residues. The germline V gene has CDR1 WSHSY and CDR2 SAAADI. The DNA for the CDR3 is TGCGCCAGCTCTGCGAGTCACGAGCAGTACTTC. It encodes CASSASHEQYF.

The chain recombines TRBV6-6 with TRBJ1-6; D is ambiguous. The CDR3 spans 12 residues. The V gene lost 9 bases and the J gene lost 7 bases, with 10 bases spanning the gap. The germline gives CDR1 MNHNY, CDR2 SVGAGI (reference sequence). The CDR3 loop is CASSPSNSPLHF. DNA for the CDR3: TGTGCCAGTAGCCCATCAAATTCACCCCTCCACTTT.

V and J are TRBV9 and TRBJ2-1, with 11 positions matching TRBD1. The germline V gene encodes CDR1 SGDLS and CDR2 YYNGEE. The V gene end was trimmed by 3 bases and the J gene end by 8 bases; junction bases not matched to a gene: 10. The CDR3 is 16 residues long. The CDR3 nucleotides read TGTGCCAGCAGCGCCACTTGGGGACAGGGGGGCGATGAGCAGTTCTTC. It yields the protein CASSATWGQGGDEQFF.

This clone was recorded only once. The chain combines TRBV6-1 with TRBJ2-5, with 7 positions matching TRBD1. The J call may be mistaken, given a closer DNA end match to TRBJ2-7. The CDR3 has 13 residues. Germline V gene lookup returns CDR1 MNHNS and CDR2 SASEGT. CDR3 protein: CASGRDRAYEQYF. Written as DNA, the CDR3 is TGTGCCAGCGGCCGGGACAGAGCCTACGAGCAGTACTTC.